This paragraph reports one T cell receptor (beta chain). Its specificity is not known. The data stem from a study of cytomegalovirus exposure and HLA in healthy donors. About the study: Assignment to the Caucasian-associated ancestry cluster applied to more than 75% of the approximately 420 genotyped donors. Study-wide results and limits: Earlier results showed most TCR beta V segments being productive about 87% or about 30% of the time. It was in a later analysis that TCR association rates were seen to vary by HLA locus, highest for DRB1 and lowest for HLA-C. Rare sequences made up most TCRs, while some public TCRs were found in many donors.

Primers for the PCR totalled 60 Vbeta and 13 Jbeta. Profiling relied on immunoSEQ multiplex PCR, and the TCRdb table lists in-frame clones only, not all of them. The table records about 190,000 clones, roughly 77% of them present only once. The clonotype originates from a woman between 50 and 59 years old in good health and CMV-seronegative. Input material: PBMCs.

DNA for the CDR3: TGTGCCAGCAGCTCCGGACAGTACTCTGGGGCCAACGTCCTGACTTTC. Amino acids: CASSSGQYSGANVLTF. The chain joins TRBV7-8 to TRBJ2-6; weak D call: TRBD1 (6 bases). This CDR3 comprises 16 residues. Germline V lookup: CDR1 SGHVS, CDR2 FQNEAQ. Trimming removed 4 bases from V and 0 bases from J, with 10 bases in between.